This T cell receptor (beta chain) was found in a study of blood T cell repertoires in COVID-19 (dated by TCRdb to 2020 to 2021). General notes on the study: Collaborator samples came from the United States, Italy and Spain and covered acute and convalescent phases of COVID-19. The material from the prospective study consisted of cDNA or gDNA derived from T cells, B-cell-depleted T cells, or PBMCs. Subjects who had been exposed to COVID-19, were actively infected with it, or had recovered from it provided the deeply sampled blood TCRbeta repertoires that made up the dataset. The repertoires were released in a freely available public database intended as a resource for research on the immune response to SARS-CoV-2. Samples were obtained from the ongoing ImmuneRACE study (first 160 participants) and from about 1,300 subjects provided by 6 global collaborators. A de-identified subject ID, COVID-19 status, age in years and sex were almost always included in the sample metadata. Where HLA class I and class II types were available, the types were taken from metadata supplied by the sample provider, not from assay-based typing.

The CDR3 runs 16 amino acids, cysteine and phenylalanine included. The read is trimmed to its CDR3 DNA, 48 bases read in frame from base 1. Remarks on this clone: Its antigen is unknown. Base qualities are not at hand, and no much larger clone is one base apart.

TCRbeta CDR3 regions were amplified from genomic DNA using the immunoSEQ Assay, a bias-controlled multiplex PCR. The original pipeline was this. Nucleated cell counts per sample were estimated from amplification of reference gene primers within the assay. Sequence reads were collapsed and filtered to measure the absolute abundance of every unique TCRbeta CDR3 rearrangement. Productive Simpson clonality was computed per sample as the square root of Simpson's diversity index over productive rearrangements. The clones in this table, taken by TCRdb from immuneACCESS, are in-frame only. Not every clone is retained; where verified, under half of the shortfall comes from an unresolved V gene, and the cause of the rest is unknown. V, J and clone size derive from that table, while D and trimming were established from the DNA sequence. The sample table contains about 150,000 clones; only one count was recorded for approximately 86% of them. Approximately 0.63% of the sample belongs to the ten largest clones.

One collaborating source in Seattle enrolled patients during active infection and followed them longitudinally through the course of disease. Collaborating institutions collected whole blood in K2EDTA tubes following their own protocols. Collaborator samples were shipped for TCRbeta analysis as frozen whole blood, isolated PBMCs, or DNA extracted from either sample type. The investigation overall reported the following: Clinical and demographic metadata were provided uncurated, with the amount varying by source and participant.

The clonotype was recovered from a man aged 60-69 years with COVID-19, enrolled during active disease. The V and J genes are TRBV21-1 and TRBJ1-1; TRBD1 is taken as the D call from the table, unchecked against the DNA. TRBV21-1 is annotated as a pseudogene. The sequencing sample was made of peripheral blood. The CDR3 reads CASSKLPGQLNTEAFF. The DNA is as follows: TGTGCCAGCAGCAAGTTGCCGGGACAGCTGAACACTGAAGCTTTCTTT.